Sequencing of this T cell receptor beta chain was carried out in a study of T cells expressing NK-cell markers. Study-level background: Out of eight donors sequenced, seven tested HCMV-seropositive and the remaining one seronegative.

From the 5' RACE reads, TCRdb lists one entry per CDR3 protein and no DNA. The sample table includes about 460,000 distinct CDR3 sequences. Germline lookup yields CDR1 DFQATT and CDR2 SNEGSKA (reference sequence). This CDR3 region has 13 residues. This rearrangement joins TRBV20-1 to TRBJ1-4; TCRdb's D gene call, TRBD1, goes unchecked for lack of DNA. This receptor was identified in a woman aged 50 to 60 in good health. What was sequenced was blood T cells: a sorted CD56 or NKG2C T cell subset, CD4+ or CD8+ T cells, or bulk PBMC T cells (not recorded which). The CDR3 loop reads CSARGTGTEKLFF.